This T cell receptor beta chain was identified in a study of T cell responses to AZD1222 COVID-19 vaccine. Points from the study as a whole: Spike as a whole was targeted by vaccine-associated CD4 TCRs, dominant at 160-218 and 743-854. Of the AZD1222 recipients, only 5 or 6 were seropositive at baseline.

The assay was immunoSEQ multiplex PCR, and TCRdb's table has in-frame clones only and misses some. The sample contains over 100,000 clones, about nine tenths of which appear only once. This clone was counted between two and nine times. Its antigen is not identified. The CDR3 covers 14 residues. Per germline, CDR1 SEHNR and CDR2 FQNEAQ (reference sequence). Trimming cost V 9 bases and J 0 bases; bases outside gene matches: 5. The receptor was isolated from an adult who received the AZD1222 COVID-19 vaccine. The sequences come from peripheral blood, collected 28 days after the second AZD1222 dose. The chain has TRBV7-9 and TRBJ2-3; 8 nucleotides line up with TRBD2. In nucleotides, the CDR3 is TGTGCCAGTTTGGCGGGGGGTAGCACAGATACGCAGTATTTT. Amino acid sequence: CASLAGGSTDTQYF.